The 26 T cell receptor beta chains listed next were all sequenced from one sample in a study of vaccination effects on CD4 cells after COVID-19. Data came from immunoSEQ multiplex PCR; TCRdb stores just in-frame clones and leaves some out. Of 45,000 to 75,000 clones in the sample, approximately 80% are singletons; the top ten hold less than 4%. No antigen is known for these receptors. Upon completion of about ten days in culture, CD4+ T cells were isolated. The sample consisted of CD4+ T cells from PBMCs cultured without peptide, taken before COVID-19 vaccination. The receptors here all came from a human donor who received a COVID-19 vaccine.

The CDR3 is CSVEVALGTEAFF. The DNA of the CDR3 is TGCAGCGTTGAAGTGGCGCTGGGCACTGAAGCTTTCTTT. This chain links TRBV29-1 with TRBJ1-1, with D uncertain. V lost 1 base, J lost 4 bases, and 10 bases lay in between. The CDR3 length is 13 residues. Per the germline V gene, CDR1 is SQVTM and CDR2 is ANQGSEA.

The chain has TRBV18 and TRBJ1-5; D might be TRBD1 (6 bases). V was clipped by 3 bases and J by 1 base, with 13 bases between them. The CDR3 loop spans 16 amino acids. The germline V gene encodes CDR1 KGHSH and CDR2 LQKENI. The CDR3 DNA follows: TGTGCCAGCTCACCCAACACAGGGTACAGCAATCAGCCCCAGCATTTT. It is translated as CASSPNTGYSNQPQHF.

Written as DNA, the CDR3 is TGTGCCAGCAGCCCGGGAGGGCACAATCAGCCCCAGCATTTT. This sequence encodes CASSPGGHNQPQHF. This chain joins TRBV7-2 and TRBJ1-5, with D unresolved. The germline V gene encodes CDR1 SGHTA and CDR2 FQGNSA. The V end was cut by 5 bases, the J end by 3 bases, with 11 bases between. The CDR3 extends over 14 amino acids.

This clone was counted once. The chain carries TRBV2 and TRBJ1-4, with no clear D. V was shortened by 1 base and J by 8 bases, with 11 bases between the two germline ends. This CDR3 has 14 amino acids. The germline gives CDR1 SNHLY, CDR2 FYNNEI. DNA of the CDR3: TGTGCCAGCAGTGAAGAGGAATCTTGGGAAAAACTGTTTTTT. This gives the protein CASSEEESWEKLFF.

This clone showed up just a few times. V and J are TRBV5-1 and TRBJ1-4, with TRBD1 as a possible D gene (6 bases). Germline CDR1 is SGHRS and CDR2 is YFSETQ. V was pared by 3 bases and J by 7 bases, with 10 bases between. This CDR3 spans 13 amino acids. In DNA form, the CDR3 reads TGCGCCAGCAGCTCAGGGGCCCCTGAAAAACTGTTTTTT. The encoded protein is CASSSGAPEKLFF.

The rearrangement joins TRBV11-2 to TRBJ2-7; no clear D. V was shortened by 2 bases and J by 0 bases, with 2 bases between the two germline ends. The CDR3 consists of 12 residues. Germline CDR1 is SGHAT and CDR2 is FQNNGV. The CDR3 sequence: CASSLSSYEQYV. Written as DNA, the CDR3 is TGTGCCAGCAGCTTAAGCTCCTACGAGCAGTACGTC.

V is TRBV3-1 (or the pseudogene TRBV3-2) and J is TRBJ2-1; either TRBD1 or TRBD2 may fit D (5 bases each). V was trimmed by 0 bases and J by 4 bases, leaving 13 bases between them. Germline loops: CDR1 LGHDT, CDR2 YNNKEL (reference sequence). The CDR3 contains 16 residues. The CDR3 protein is CASSQDLGTVYNEQFF. The CDR3 DNA reads TGTGCCAGCAGCCAAGATTTAGGGACCGTATACAATGAGCAGTTCTTC.

CDR3 amino acids: CASSLAPGGIQYF. In DNA form, the CDR3 reads TGTGCCAGCAGCTTAGCCCCGGGGGGCATTCAGTACTTC. The rearrangement joins TRBV11-1 to TRBJ2-4; 7 bases match TRBD2. Germline values: CDR1 SGHAT, CDR2 FQDESV (reference sequence). The CDR3 has 13 residues. V shed 0 bases, J shed 9 bases, and the junction held 2 bases outside the gene matches.

The table lists this clone with a few counts. The CDR3 loop is CASSDGARSEKLFF. For the CDR3, the DNA is TGTGCCAGCAGTGACGGGGCTCGAAGTGAAAAACTGTTTTTT. The V and J genes are TRBV2 and TRBJ1-4, with TRBD1 as a possible D gene (5 bases). The germline CDR1 and CDR2 sequences are SNHLY and FYNNEI. V lost 3 bases and J 7 bases, leaving 12 bases between the germline ends. There are 14 residues in the CDR3.

The chain recombines TRBV11-2 with TRBJ2-7; 7 bases line up with TRBD1. CDR1 is SGHAT and CDR2 is FQNNGV in the germline V gene. CDR3 length: 15 residues. V dropped 5 bases and J dropped 2; count of bases not matched to a gene: 9. In nucleotides, the CDR3 is TGTGCCAGCAGCATAAGTCGACAGGGCGCCTACGAGCAGTACGTC. It specifies CASSISRQGAYEQYV.

The CDR3 spells CASSHPGQTYSGNTIYF. As DNA, the CDR3 is TGCGCCAGCAGCCACCCCGGGCAGACCTACTCTGGAAACACCATATATTTT. The chain combines TRBV4-1 with TRBJ1-3; no clear D. The length of the CDR3 is 17 residues. V lost 3 bases to trimming and J lost 0 bases, with 15 bases between them. Germline-derived CDR1 and CDR2 are MGHRA and YSYEKL.

The chain combines TRBV15 with TRBJ2-5; D not resolved. CDR3 size: 13 residues. The V end was cut by 0 bases, the J end by 2 bases, with 4 bases between. Germline V lookup: CDR1 LNHNV, CDR2 YYDKDF (reference sequence). CDR3 sequence reads: CATSRDIQETQYF. In nucleotides, the CDR3 is TGTGCCACCAGCAGAGATATTCAAGAGACCCAGTACTTC.

The V and J genes are TRBV7-2 and TRBJ2-2; possibly TRBD1 for D (5 bases). The V gene's germline CDR1 is SGHTA and CDR2 FQGNSA. Trimming pared 2 bases from V and 6 bases from J, leaving 7 bases between. The CDR3 loop spans 13 amino acids. The CDR3 DNA reads as TGTGCCAGCAGCTTACTAGGGGCCGGGGAGCTGTTTTTT. Amino acids: CASSLLGAGELFF.

The gene calls are TRBV5-8 and TRBJ1-3; D is unclear. Germline V gene lookup returns CDR1 SGHTS and CDR2 YDEGEE. The ends were cut back, 4 bases at V and 3 bases at J, with 14 bases in the middle. The CDR3 length is 15 residues. The chain's CDR3 is CASSQGSGVGNTIYF. CDR3 nucleotide sequence: TGTGCCAGCAGCCAAGGAAGCGGAGTTGGAAACACCATATATTTT.

CDR3 sequence (DNA): TGTGCCAGCCGCGAATCTAGTAACTATGGCTACACCTTC. Its translation is CASRESSNYGYTF. The chain is built from TRBV6-5 and TRBJ1-2; D not certain. CDR1 is MNHEY, CDR2 SVGAGI, per germline. The CDR3 is 13 residues long. The V end was cut by 8 bases, the J end by 1 base, with 11 bases between.

The V and J genes are TRBV7-2 and TRBJ1-1; the match to TRBD1 covers 7 bases. This CDR3 has 14 residues. V shed 4 bases and J 5 bases; nucleotides not matched to a gene: 7. Germline V CDR1 and CDR2: SGHTA, FQGNSA. As DNA, the CDR3 is TGTGCCAGCAGCTCCACAGGGGCGATGACTGAAGCTTTCTTT. It yields the protein CASSSTGAMTEAFF.

This clone showed up just a few times. The V call is TRBV30, the J call TRBJ1-6; a weak D match, TRBD1 (6 bases). Trimming took 6 bases from V and 9 from J, leaving 12 bases between them. Germline V gene sequence: CDR1 GTSNPN, CDR2 SVGIG (reference sequence). The CDR3 extends over 12 amino acids. The CDR3 DNA reads as TGTGCCTGCCGGGACATCGGTTCACCCCTCCACTTT. This codes for CACRDIGSPLHF.

V usage is TRBV6-1 and J usage is TRBJ1-1, with D uncertain. This CDR3 is built from 13 residues. Germline lookup yields CDR1 MNHNS and CDR2 SASEGT. V shed 2 bases and J shed 11 bases, with 15 bases lying between them. The CDR3 sequence is CASSERPGLVAFF. The CDR3 DNA sequence: TGTGCCAGCAGTGAACGACCGGGTTTGGTGGCTTTCTTT.

J is TRBJ2-1 and V is TRBV7-3, with 9 bases identical to TRBD1. V shed 4 bases and J 5 bases; nucleotides not matched to a gene: 3. Germline CDR1 and CDR2: SGHTA and FQGTGA. CDR3 size: 14 residues. For the CDR3, the DNA is TGTGCCAGCAGCTCGGGACAGGGACACAATGAGCAGTTCTTC. Translated: CASSSGQGHNEQFF.

The chain combines TRBV13 with TRBJ2-7, with D unclear. Germline values: CDR1 PRHDT, CDR2 FYEKMQ (reference sequence). The CDR3 loop spans 11 amino acids. Trimming pared 3 bases from V and 6 bases from J, leaving 6 bases between. CDR3 in DNA: TGTGCCAGCAGCTTGCATGGCGAGCAGTACGTC. Translating it yields CASSLHGEQYV.

V usage is TRBV25-1 and J usage is TRBJ2-2; tentative D call: TRBD1 (6 bases). The V end lost 3 bases, the J end lost 1 base, and 12 bases lay between the germline ends. Per germline, CDR1 MGHDK and CDR2 SYGVNS. The length of the CDR3 is 16 residues. The CDR3 region has the DNA TGTGCCAGCAGTGACATTTGGGGACAGAACACCGGGGAGCTGTTTTTT. It is translated as CASSDIWGQNTGELFF.

This chain links TRBV2 with TRBJ2-1; D is undetermined. This CDR3 has 14 amino acids. CDR1 and CDR2 (germline): SNHLY, FYNNEI. Trimming stripped 7 bases from V and 0 bases from J, with 10 bases between. The CDR3 loop is CASKSDSSYNEQFF. The CDR3 nucleotides are TGTGCCAGCAAATCAGATAGCTCCTACAATGAGCAGTTCTTC.

This chain uses TRBV10-3 with TRBJ2-5; 16 bases fit TRBD2. CDR1 is ENHRY, CDR2 SYGVKD, per germline. V dropped 8 bases and J dropped 2; count of bases not matched to a gene: 5. The CDR3 loop spans 16 amino acids. This CDR3 reads CAIGTSGGGQQETQYF. CDR3 sequence (DNA): TGTGCCATCGGGACTAGCGGGGGGGGCCAGCAAGAGACCCAGTACTTC.

This chain connects TRBV29-1 to TRBJ1-4, with D maybe TRBD1 (5 bases). V lost 5 bases and J 6 bases, leaving 19 bases between the germline ends. The CDR3 contains 15 residues. CDR1 and CDR2 from the germline V gene are SQVTM and ANQGSEA. The CDR3 protein is CSVRDSGANDEKLFF. The CDR3 DNA sequence: TGCAGCGTTCGGGACTCTGGGGCGAATGATGAAAAACTGTTTTTT.

CDR3 amino acids: CASSSIGTGSTDTQYF. The CDR3 DNA is TGTGCCAGCAGCTCCATAGGGACAGGGAGCACAGATACGCAGTATTTT. The genes are TRBV7-9 and TRBJ2-3; 9 positions agree with TRBD1. This CDR3 spans 16 amino acids. Germline assignment: CDR1 SEHNR and CDR2 FQNEAQ (reference sequence). V lost 4 bases, J lost 0 bases, and 5 bases stayed unmatched. The entire variable domain, with the rest obtained from reference TRBV7-9 and TRBJ2-3, is as follows: DTGVSQNPRHKITKRGQNVTFRCDPISEHNRLYWYRQTLGQGPEFLTYFQNEAQLEKSRLLSDRFSAERPKGSFSTLEIQRTEQGDSAMYLCASSSIGTGSTDTQYFGPGTRLTVL.

This clone has a handful of counts. The V and J genes are TRBV5-5 and TRBJ1-2; a possible D gene is TRBD1 (5 bases). Looked up from germline, CDR1 is SGHKS and CDR2 is YYEKEE (reference sequence). The CDR3 length is 14 residues. V lost 3 bases and J lost 2, with 11 bases in between. The CDR3 coding sequence is TGTGCCAGCAGCTGGCCTGGGGGAAACTATGGCTACACCTTC. Translation: CASSWPGGNYGYTF. The whole variable domain, remainder taken from reference TRBV5-5 and TRBJ1-2, is DAGVTQSPTHLIKTRGQQVTLRCSPISGHKSVSWYQQVLGQGPQFIFQYYEKEERGRGNFPDRFSARQFPNYSSELNVNALLLGDSALYLCASSWPGGNYGYTFGSGTRLTVV.